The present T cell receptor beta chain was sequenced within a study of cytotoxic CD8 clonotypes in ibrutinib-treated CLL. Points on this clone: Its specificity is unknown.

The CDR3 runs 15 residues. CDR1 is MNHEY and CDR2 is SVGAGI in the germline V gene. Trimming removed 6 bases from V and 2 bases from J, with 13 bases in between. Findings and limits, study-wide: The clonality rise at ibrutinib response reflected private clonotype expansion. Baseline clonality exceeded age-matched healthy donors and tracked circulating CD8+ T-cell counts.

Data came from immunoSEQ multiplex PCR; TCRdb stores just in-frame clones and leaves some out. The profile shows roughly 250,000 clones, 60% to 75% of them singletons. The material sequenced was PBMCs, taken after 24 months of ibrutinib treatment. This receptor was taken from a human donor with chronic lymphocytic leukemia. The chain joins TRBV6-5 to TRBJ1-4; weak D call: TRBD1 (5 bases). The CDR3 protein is CASSSSGNTNEKLFF. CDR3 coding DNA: TGTGCCAGCAGCTCTTCAGGGAACACTAATGAAAAACTGTTTTTT.